These 19 T cell receptor beta chains share one sample of origin, sequenced in a study of T cell responses to AZD1222 COVID-19 vaccine. Sequenced by immunoSEQ multiplex PCR; TCRdb stores in-frame clones only, minus some. The sample shows around 110,000 clones, almost 90% of them seen only once. The sequences come from peripheral blood, collected on day 0 of AZD1222 vaccination. These receptors all stem from an adult in good health.

Worth noting for this clone: An end of the junction differs from the germline gene, which may be a read error. The chain carries TRBV27 and TRBJ2-1; 8 nucleotides agree with TRBD1. The germline gives CDR1 MNHEY, CDR2 SMNVEV (reference sequence). The CDR3 contains 12 residues. The CDR3 nucleotides read TGTGCCTGCAGGGGGCGCGGTAATGAGCAGTTCTTC. Amino acid sequence: CACRGRGNEQFF.

The chain employs TRBV10-1 and TRBJ2-1; unclear D gene. Germline V gene sequence: CDR1 WNHNN, CDR2 SYGVQD (reference sequence). The CDR3 consists of 17 residues. V lost 0 bases, J lost 5 bases, and 17 bases lay in between. CDR3 coding DNA: TGCGCCAGCAGTGAGTCGACGGCAGTACCGCGGAACAATGAGCAGTTCTTC. Translating it yields CASSESTAVPRNNEQFF.

CDR3 residues: CASSQLDREGGYTF. The CDR3 DNA reads TGTGCCAGCAGCCAACTCGACAGGGAGGGTGGCTACACCTTC. The genes are TRBV4-2 and TRBJ1-2; 7 nucleotides match TRBD1. Germline assignment: CDR1 LGHNA and CDR2 YNFKEQ. V shed 2 bases, J shed 7 bases, and the junction held 7 bases outside the gene matches. There are 14 residues in the CDR3.

The chain has TRBV7-3 and TRBJ2-1; no clear D gene. The CDR3 loop spans 14 amino acids. V was trimmed by 1 base and J by 5 bases, leaving 9 bases between them. Germline CDR1 is SGHTA and CDR2 is FQGTGA. The CDR3, as DNA: TGTGCCAGCAGCTTAAGAGTCAGTAACAATGAGCAGTTCTTC. It specifies CASSLRVSNNEQFF.

The chain joins TRBV12-3 or TRBV12-4 to TRBJ1-2; D not certain. Trimming shortened V by 0 bases and J by 6 bases, and 2 bases separated the two germline ends. CDR3 length: 11 residues. The DNA of the CDR3 is TGTGCCAGCAGTTTAGCGGATGGCTACACCTTC. Translating it yields CASSLADGYTF.

This chain connects TRBV7-8 to TRBJ1-2; TRBD1 matches 10 bases. V lost 2 bases and J lost 5; bases outside the gene matches: 11. CDR1 and CDR2 from the germline V gene are SGHVS and FQNEAQ. The CDR3 is 17 residues long. The CDR3 sequence: CASSLNVGGTGEYGYTF. In DNA, the CDR3 is TGTGCCAGCAGCTTAAATGTGGGGGGGACAGGGGAATATGGCTACACCTTC.

The chain carries TRBV3-1 (or the pseudogene TRBV3-2) and TRBJ2-5; D not certain. V lost 0 bases and J lost 5, with 10 bases in between. The CDR3 is 14 residues long. Germline V CDR1 and CDR2: LGHDT, YNNKEL (reference sequence). The CDR3 region has the DNA TGTGCCAGCAGCCAAGACCCCGGCCTGGAGACCCAGTACTTC. This translates into CASSQDPGLETQYF.

This clone was detected only a few times. The chain combines TRBV5-1 with TRBJ1-2, with D possibly being TRBD1 (6 bases). From germline, CDR1 is SGHRS and CDR2 YFSETQ. The CDR3 totals 13 residues. V was cut by 0 bases and J by 8 bases, with 11 bases left in between. Here the CDR3 DNA reads TGCGCCAGCAGCTTGGGGACAGATGGGGGCTACACCTTC. Amino acids: CASSLGTDGGYTF.

The rearrangement uses TRBV7-2 and TRBJ2-1, with 7 bases aligning to TRBD2. This CDR3 has 15 residues. Trimming took 1 base from V and 4 from J; bases not matched to a gene: 4. Germline lookup yields CDR1 SGHTA and CDR2 FQGNSA. CDR3 nucleotide sequence: TGTGCCAGCAGCTTAGAGGTAGCGGGTTACAATGAGCAGTTCTTC. It encodes CASSLEVAGYNEQFF.

This rearrangement joins TRBV7-2 to TRBJ1-2, with D unresolved. In germline, CDR1 is SGHTA, CDR2 FQGNSA. Trimming stripped 1 base from V and 5 bases from J, with 14 bases between. The CDR3 consists of 15 residues. The CDR3 region is CASSLDGGIVYGYTF. Written as DNA, the CDR3 is TGTGCCAGCAGCTTAGATGGCGGGATTGTGTATGGCTACACCTTC.

J is TRBJ1-3 and V is TRBV5-6, with D perhaps TRBD1 (5 bases). Germline assignment: CDR1 SGHDT and CDR2 YYEEEE. V lost 2 bases and J lost 0, with 15 bases in between. The CDR3 has 17 amino acids. The CDR3 DNA is TGTGCCAGCAGCTTAATAGACTTGGGGCTCTCTGGAAACACCATATATTTT. Translation: CASSLIDLGLSGNTIYF.

This chain links TRBV3-1 (or the pseudogene TRBV3-2) with TRBJ1-1; no clear D gene. Germline loops: CDR1 LGHDT, CDR2 YNNKEL (reference sequence). The V end was cut by 3 bases, the J end by 4 bases, with 15 bases between. The CDR3 loop spans 15 amino acids. CDR3 in amino acids: CASSQRHVKSTEAFF. The CDR3 DNA reads TGTGCCAGCAGCCAGCGACATGTGAAAAGCACTGAAGCTTTCTTT.

CDR3 protein: CASSFLKAGTPHTEAFF. CDR3 coding DNA: TGTGCCAGCAGCTTTTTAAAGGCCGGGACACCGCACACTGAAGCTTTCTTT. The J gene is TRBJ1-1, the V gene TRBV5-8; a possible D gene is TRBD1 (6 bases). This CDR3 has 17 residues. V shed 2 bases and J shed 3 bases, with 20 bases lying between them. Looked up from germline, CDR1 is SGHTS and CDR2 is YDEGEE.

The table lists this clone with a count of one. The J gene is TRBJ1-4, the V gene TRBV28; 8 bases align to TRBD1. This CDR3 region has 16 residues. CDR1 is MDHEN, CDR2 SYDVKM, per germline. Germline trimming cut 6 bases from V and 5 bases from J; bases unmatched to any gene: 11. CDR3 region: CASRRTGITFNEKLFF. The CDR3, as DNA: TGTGCCAGCAGGAGGACAGGGATAACTTTCAATGAAAAACTGTTTTTT.

This chain joins TRBV4-2 and TRBJ1-2; TRBD1 agrees at 7 bases. With V trimmed by 0 bases and J by 4 bases, 11 bases remained unmatched. This CDR3 has 17 residues. The V gene's germline CDR1 is LGHNA and CDR2 YNFKEQ. CDR3 nucleotide sequence: TGTGCCAGCAGCCAAGATTGGGGAGGGGGCGTAAGCTATGGCTACACCTTC. Translation: CASSQDWGGGVSYGYTF.

The CDR3 protein is CASSGETQYF. Written as DNA, the CDR3 is TGTGCCAGCAGTGGCGAGACCCAGTACTTC. The J gene is TRBJ2-5, the V gene TRBV7-9, with D hard to call. Trimming took 6 bases from V and 5 from J, leaving 4 bases between them. Germline-derived CDR1 and CDR2 are SEHNR and FQNEAQ (reference sequence). The CDR3 runs to 10 residues.

This chain connects TRBV4-3 to TRBJ1-2; D unclear. CDR3 length equals 18 residues. V was shortened by 0 bases and J by 4 bases, with 21 bases between the two germline ends. Germline V gives CDR1 LGHNA, CDR2 YSLEER. The CDR3 coding sequence is TGCGCCAGCAGCCAAGAATTGAATCGGGAAAGTCCCGGCTATGGCTACACCTTC. Translation gives CASSQELNRESPGYGYTF.

V gene TRBV7-9 combines with J gene TRBJ1-5; unclear D gene. Trimming shortened V by 1 base and J by 6 bases, and 16 bases separated the two germline ends. Germline V gene lookup returns CDR1 SEHNR and CDR2 FQNEAQ (reference sequence). This CDR3 contains 16 residues. CDR3 region: CASSLGSWASGQPQHF. CDR3 nucleotide sequence: TGTGCCAGCAGCTTAGGGTCTTGGGCTAGCGGTCAGCCCCAGCATTTT.

The chain uses TRBV7-2 and TRBJ1-5; D remains unclear. The CDR3 runs to 16 residues. CDR1 is SGHTA, CDR2 FQGNSA, per germline. V lost 1 base to trimming and J lost 7 bases, with 17 bases between them. CDR3: CASSLESELISQPQHF. The CDR3 bases are TGTGCCAGCAGCTTAGAGTCAGAGTTGATAAGCCAGCCCCAGCATTTT.